This T cell receptor (beta chain) was obtained from a study of yellow fever vaccine responses in identical twins listed by TCRdb under 2018. As for the study more broadly: In identical twins, the study followed T cell clones that responded to the vaccine with precision.

The CDR3, from cysteine to phenylalanine, totals 12 residues. The CDR3 DNA has 36 bases and is translated from base 1. CDR1 and CDR2 were assigned from the germline V gene as SGHNT and YENEEA. At the junction V is shortened by 1 base and J by 9 bases, with 7 bases in between. On the study overall, not on this receptor specifically: According to the authors, the vaccine-induced T cell response in identical twins seemed to be partly convergent and partly specific to each individual.

As to this clonotype: The antigen it recognizes is unknown. No qualities accompany the bases; no much larger clone lies one base away.

The method was RT-PCR. TCRdb lists the instrument as Illumina HiSeq 2500. TCRdb reanalyzed the raw reads on its own, using fastp at Q25 for trimming and MiXCR for clone calling, and kept in-frame beta chains. Here each entry gathers all rows of one CDR3 protein and keeps the most common genes and DNA. The sample has 4,800 or so distinct CDR3 sequences on record, about two thirds of them singletons. Roughly 1.7% of the sample comes from the top ten. The sequencing here drew on T cells from blood (PBMCs), unsorted or a sorted subset (not recorded which), taken before or after yellow fever vaccination (not recorded which). The sequence was obtained from a woman between 18 and 29 years old who received the yellow fever vaccine. Donor details come from another sample of the same person, matched by shared clones. The receptor chain draws on TRBV11-3 and TRBJ2-1; the D gene cannot be named for sure. The CDR3 loop reads CASSLGTIEQFF. DNA sequence: TGTGCCAGCAGCTTAGGGACCATTGAGCAGTTCTTC. The variable domain in full, with residues beyond the CDR3 obtained from the reference TRBV11-3 and TRBJ2-1 genes, is EAGVVQSPRYKIIEKKQPVAFWCNPISGHNTLYWYLQNLGQGPELLIRYENEEAVDDSQLPKDRFSAERLKGVDSTLKIQPAELGDSAVYLCASSLGTIEQFFGPGTRLTVL.